This T cell receptor beta chain originates from a study of vaccination effects on CD4 cells after COVID-19. Study conclusions and caveats: Both infection-induced and vaccine-induced clones contracted markedly at late post-vaccination timepoints. Convalescent patients were scarce, and early post-infection timepoints were absent.

A note on this clone: The target antigen is unknown.

Measured with immunoSEQ multiplex PCR; TCRdb has only the in-frame clones, and not every one. The data show about 20,000 clones, with roughly 78% seen just once and about 8.9% held by the top ten. Prior to sequencing, the ViraFEST assay stimulated PBMC with viral peptide pools, which expanded the antigen-specific CD4+ T cells. Subsequent to a culture period of about ten days, CD4+ T cells were isolated. Having tested negative for nucleocapsid antibodies, the vaccine recipients showed no prior SARS-CoV-2 infection. IL-2 medium was substituted for half the medium on days 3 and 7. This receptor was taken from a human donor who received a COVID-19 vaccine. Sequencing used CD4+ T cells from PBMCs cultured with HCoV-NL63 spike peptides, obtained before COVID-19 vaccination.

In nucleotides, the CDR3 is TGCGCCAGTCATCCACCACAGACAAACTATGGCTACACCTTC. The encoded protein is CASHPPQTNYGYTF. The V gene is TRBV10-1, the J gene TRBJ1-2; D uncertain. Germline values: CDR1 WNHNN, CDR2 SYGVQD (reference sequence). V lost 9 bases to trimming and J lost 2 bases, with 16 bases between them. The CDR3 loop spans 14 amino acids.